These T cell receptor beta chains were read from a single sample in a study of cytomegalovirus exposure and HLA in healthy donors. Repertoires were generated with immunoSEQ multiplex PCR, while TCRdb's copy carries only in-frame clones and drops some. This repertoire shows roughly 140,000 clones, approximately 86% found once; its top ten account for roughly 9.4%. Input material: PBMCs. The receptors derive from a man in his late teens or twenties in good health and CMV-seropositive. The CDR3 runs from the conserved cysteine through the conserved F or W. A D gene is named only where the DNA matches it firmly. Rows give clone size only sometimes, using once, few, many, or a class for an expanded clone.

J gene: TRBJ1-1; V gene: TRBV19; D gene: TRBD1; clone size: -; CDR3 protein: CASSMAGQGFPEAFF; CDR3 DNA: TGTGCCAGTAGTATGGCGGGACAGGGATTTCCTGAAGCTTTCTTT
J gene: TRBJ2-1; V gene: TRBV7-2; D gene: -; clone size: few; CDR3 protein: CASRDIAYNEQFF; CDR3 DNA: TGTGCCAGCAGAGACATAGCCTACAATGAGCAGTTCTTC
J gene: TRBJ1-2; V gene: TRBV6-1; D gene: -; clone size: -; CDR3 protein: CASSEGRTVNGYTF; CDR3 DNA: TGTGCCAGCAGTGAAGGTAGGACAGTGAATGGCTACACCTTC
J gene: TRBJ2-3; V gene: TRBV9; D gene: -; clone size: -; CDR3 protein: CASSVEAATDTQYF; CDR3 DNA: TGTGCCAGCAGCGTAGAAGCCGCCACAGATACGCAGTATTTT
J gene: TRBJ1-5; V gene: TRBV11-2; D gene: TRBD1; clone size: -; CDR3 protein: CASSPGQGVWPQHF; CDR3 DNA: TGTGCCAGCAGCCCGGGACAGGGAGTCTGGCCCCAGCATTTT
J gene: TRBJ2-7; V gene: TRBV9; D gene: TRBD2; clone size: -; CDR3 protein: CASSVGLAGAQDEQYF; CDR3 DNA: TGTGCCAGCAGCGTGGGACTAGCGGGGGCCCAGGACGAGCAGTACTTC
J gene: TRBJ2-7; V gene: TRBV5-1; D gene: TRBD1; clone size: -; CDR3 protein: CASSLSTGQAIF; CDR3 DNA: TGCGCCAGCAGCTTGTCTACGGGACAGGCGATATTC
J gene: TRBJ2-7; V gene: TRBV6-1; D gene: -; clone size: -; CDR3 protein: CASSDFRLELRSEQYF; CDR3 DNA: TGTGCCAGCAGTGATTTTAGGTTGGAGTTAAGGAGCGAGCAGTACTTC
J gene: TRBJ2-7; V gene: TRBV5-6; D gene: -; clone size: -; CDR3 protein: CASSLGRNYEQYF; CDR3 DNA: TGTGCCAGCAGCTTGGGCAGAAACTACGAGCAGTACTTC
J gene: TRBJ1-1; V gene: TRBV5-1; D gene: -; clone size: -; CDR3 protein: CASNKGNQNTEAFF; CDR3 DNA: TGCGCCAGCAATAAGGGGAACCAGAACACTGAAGCTTTCTTT
J gene: TRBJ1-6; V gene: TRBV5-1; D gene: -; clone size: -; CDR3 protein: CASGPNSPLHF; CDR3 DNA: TGCGCCAGCGGGCCGAATTCACCCCTCCACTTT
J gene: TRBJ2-7; V gene: TRBV7-2; D gene: -; clone size: few; CDR3 protein: CASSPSMHHEQYF; CDR3 DNA: TGTGCCAGCAGCCCCAGTATGCATCACGAGCAGTACTTC
J gene: TRBJ2-7; V gene: TRBV9; D gene: TRBD1; clone size: -; CDR3 protein: CASSPNSGVRTGGSYEQYF; CDR3 DNA: TGTGCCAGCAGCCCCAACTCGGGCGTCAGGACAGGGGGCAGCTACGAGCAGTACTTC
J gene: TRBJ1-5; V gene: TRBV2; D gene: TRBD1; clone size: -; CDR3 protein: CASSEQGVSNQPQHF; CDR3 DNA: TGTGCCAGCAGTGAACAGGGGGTTAGCAATCAGCCCCAGCATTTT
J gene: TRBJ1-2; V gene: TRBV6-1; D gene: TRBD1; clone size: -; CDR3 protein: CASSLTTGMRYGYTF; CDR3 DNA: TGTGCCAGCAGTCTTACGACAGGGATGAGATATGGCTACACCTTC
J gene: TRBJ1-2; V gene: TRBV19; D gene: -; clone size: -; CDR3 protein: CASMRDYSSNYGYTF; CDR3 DNA: TGTGCCAGTATGCGGGATTACAGCTCTAACTATGGCTACACCTTC
J gene: TRBJ2-2; V gene: TRBV7-3; D gene: -; clone size: -; CDR3 protein: CASSFSGNTGELFF; CDR3 DNA: TGTGCCAGCAGCTTTAGCGGGAACACCGGGGAGCTGTTTTTT
J gene: TRBJ1-2; V gene: TRBV6-4; D gene: -; clone size: -; CDR3 protein: CARRVRARGYGYTF; CDR3 DNA: TGTGCCAGAAGAGTGCGGGCTCGGGGGTACGGCTACACCTTC
J gene: TRBJ1-3; V gene: TRBV19; D gene: -; clone size: -; CDR3 protein: CASTTRRSSGNTIYF; CDR3 DNA: TGTGCCAGTACCACTAGGAGGAGCTCTGGAAACACCATATATTTT
J gene: TRBJ2-5; V gene: TRBV2; D gene: -; clone size: -; CDR3 protein: CASRNQDRGETQYF; CDR3 DNA: TGTGCCAGCAGGAACCAGGACAGAGGCGAGACCCAGTACTTC
J gene: TRBJ2-7; V gene: TRBV9; D gene: TRBD1; clone size: -; CDR3 protein: CASSVGQGLTYEQYF; CDR3 DNA: TGTGCCAGCAGCGTAGGACAGGGGCTCACCTACGAGCAGTACTTC
J gene: TRBJ1-1; V gene: TRBV4-2; D gene: -; clone size: -; CDR3 protein: CASSQGSGGGNTEAFF; CDR3 DNA: TGTGCCAGCAGCCAAGGGTCTGGGGGGGGGAACACTGAAGCTTTCTTT
J gene: TRBJ1-5; V gene: TRBV2; D gene: TRBD1; clone size: -; CDR3 protein: CASGTGGYNQPQHF; CDR3 DNA: TGTGCCAGCGGGACAGGGGGATACAATCAGCCCCAGCATTTT
J gene: TRBJ2-5; V gene: TRBV5-8; D gene: -; clone size: once; CDR3 protein: CASSLGGGETQYF; CDR3 DNA: TGTGCCAGCAGCTTGGGAGGGGGTGAGACCCAGTACTTC
J gene: TRBJ2-1; V gene: TRBV11-2; D gene: TRBD1; clone size: -; CDR3 protein: CASSLTMDRYNEQFF; CDR3 DNA: TGTGCCAGCAGCTTAACAATGGACAGGTACAATGAGCAGTTCTTC
J gene: TRBJ2-3; V gene: TRBV18; D gene: TRBD2; clone size: -; CDR3 protein: CASLGGLAGGDTQYF; CDR3 DNA: TGTGCCAGCCTAGGCGGACTAGCGGGAGGAGATACGCAGTATTTT
J gene: TRBJ1-5; V gene: TRBV7-2; D gene: -; clone size: -; CDR3 protein: CASSPGTPQPQHF; CDR3 DNA: TGTGCCAGCAGCCCTGGGACACCCCAGCCCCAGCATTTT
J gene: TRBJ2-1; V gene: TRBV2; D gene: -; clone size: -; CDR3 protein: CASRINSNEQFF; CDR3 DNA: TGTGCCAGCAGGATAAACAGTAATGAGCAGTTCTTC
J gene: TRBJ2-7; V gene: TRBV7-2; D gene: -; clone size: -; CDR3 protein: CASSTSRQGYEQYF; CDR3 DNA: TGTGCCAGCAGCACCTCCCGCCAGGGTTACGAGCAGTACTTC
J gene: TRBJ1-5; V gene: TRBV9; D gene: -; clone size: few; CDR3 protein: CASSVDGGAGKNQPQHF; CDR3 DNA: TGTGCCAGCAGCGTAGACGGGGGGGCAGGGAAGAATCAGCCCCAGCATTTT
J gene: TRBJ2-1; V gene: TRBV6-4; D gene: -; clone size: -; CDR3 protein: CASSESEQFF; CDR3 DNA: TGTGCCAGCAGTGAGTCGGAGCAGTTCTTC
J gene: TRBJ1-1; V gene: TRBV5-6; D gene: TRBD1; clone size: -; CDR3 protein: CASSSVDRMNTEAFF; CDR3 DNA: TGTGCCAGCAGCTCCGTGGACAGGATGAACACTGAAGCTTTCTTT
J gene: TRBJ2-1; V gene: TRBV7-3; D gene: TRBD2; clone size: -; CDR3 protein: CASSLEGGPNEQFF; CDR3 DNA: TGTGCCAGCAGCCTCGAGGGAGGGCCGAATGAGCAGTTCTTC
J gene: TRBJ2-7; V gene: TRBV10-1; D gene: TRBD1; clone size: -; CDR3 protein: CASSEWTGGYEQYF; CDR3 DNA: TGCGCCAGCAGTGAATGGACAGGGGGCTACGAGCAGTACTTC
J gene: TRBJ1-4; V gene: TRBV7-7; D gene: -; clone size: -; CDR3 protein: CASSRDSSGREKLFF; CDR3 DNA: TGTGCCAGCAGCAGAGACAGCAGTGGTCGTGAAAAACTGTTTTTT
J gene: TRBJ2-7; V gene: TRBV7-8; D gene: -; clone size: -; CDR3 protein: CASSLGPGMNEQYF; CDR3 DNA: TGTGCCAGCAGCTTAGGTCCGGGAATGAACGAGCAGTACTTC
J gene: TRBJ1-1; V gene: TRBV14; D gene: -; clone size: -; CDR3 protein: CASSENRFYTEAFF; CDR3 DNA: TGTGCCAGCAGCGAAAACAGGTTCTACACTGAAGCTTTCTTT
J gene: TRBJ2-7; V gene: TRBV11-2; D gene: -; clone size: -; CDR3 protein: CASSLRQGKSYEQYF; CDR3 DNA: TGTGCCAGCAGCTTACGCCAGGGTAAGAGCTACGAGCAGTACTTC
J gene: TRBJ1-1; V gene: TRBV29-1; D gene: -; clone size: -; CDR3 protein: CSSSPGGFAEAFF; CDR3 DNA: TGCAGCTCTTCGCCGGGAGGGTTCGCTGAAGCTTTCTTT
J gene: TRBJ2-3; V gene: TRBV18; D gene: -; clone size: -; CDR3 protein: CASSPDRGSTDTQYF; CDR3 DNA: TGTGCCAGCTCACCAGACCGGGGGTCCACAGATACGCAGTATTTT
J gene: TRBJ1-5; V gene: TRBV19; D gene: -; clone size: once; CDR3 protein: CASSNRVGQPQHF; CDR3 DNA: TGTGCCAGTAGTAACAGGGTCGGACAGCCCCAGCATTTT
J gene: TRBJ1-1; V gene: TRBV2; D gene: -; clone size: -; CDR3 protein: CASSEADRSRAEAFF; CDR3 DNA: TGTGCCAGCAGTGAAGCTGACAGGAGTAGGGCTGAAGCTTTCTTT
J gene: TRBJ1-2; V gene: TRBV28; D gene: TRBD1; clone size: -; CDR3 protein: CASSLEGDRVDGYTF; CDR3 DNA: TGTGCCAGCAGTTTGGAGGGGGACAGGGTGGATGGCTACACCTTC
J gene: TRBJ1-2; V gene: TRBV11-3; D gene: -; clone size: -; CDR3 protein: CASSNRSANYGYTF; CDR3 DNA: TGTGCCAGCAGTAACCGGTCGGCTAACTATGGCTACACCTTC
J gene: TRBJ2-2; V gene: TRBV6-5; D gene: -; clone size: -; CDR3 protein: CASSRGGKNTGELFF; CDR3 DNA: TGTGCCAGCAGCCGCGGAGGGAAGAACACCGGGGAGCTGTTTTTT
J gene: TRBJ1-1; V gene: TRBV9; D gene: -; clone size: -; CDR3 protein: CASSLEAGVTEAFF; CDR3 DNA: TGTGCCAGCAGCCTCGAGGCAGGGGTCACTGAAGCTTTCTTT